The 21 T cell receptor beta chains listed next were all sequenced from one sample in a study of cytomegalovirus exposure and HLA in healthy donors. TCRdb's table, derived via immunoSEQ multiplex PCR, lists solely in-frame clones and lacks some. The sample records under 200,000 clones, 80% to 90% being singletons. Sequenced input: PBMCs. The receptors stem from a woman younger than 30 in good health and CMV-seronegative.

This clone appeared once. The chain is built from TRBV7-9 and TRBJ1-1; TRBD1 might be the D (5 bases). Germline V gives CDR1 SEHNR, CDR2 FQNEAQ (reference sequence). Trimming took off 5 bases at V and 1 base at J, with 8 bases between the two ends. CDR3 size: 13 residues. The CDR3: CASSPGQNTEAFF. The CDR3 DNA sequence: TGTGCCAGCAGCCCCGGACAGAACACTGAAGCTTTCTTT. The full variable domain, in which reference TRBV7-9 and TRBJ1-1 provide the parts outside the CDR3, is DTGVSQNPRHKITKRGQNVTFRCDPISEHNRLYWYRQTLGQGPEFLTYFQNEAQLEKSRLLSDRFSAERPKGSFSTLEIQRTEQGDSAMYLCASSPGQNTEAFFGQGTRLTVV.

V usage is TRBV2 and J usage is TRBJ1-1; D is uncertain. V was cut by 7 bases and J by 6 bases, with 9 bases left in between. Germline V gives CDR1 SNHLY, CDR2 FYNNEI. The CDR3 sequence is 11 residues long. The DNA of the CDR3 is TGTGCCAGCAACGGAGCCGCTGAAGCTTTCTTT. Translated, it gives CASNGAAEAFF.

The chain couples TRBV19 to TRBJ1-1; TRBD1 might be the D (6 bases). Germline CDR1 is LNHDA and CDR2 is SQIVND (reference sequence). This CDR3 is built from 18 residues. Trimming took off 0 bases at V and 1 base at J, with 18 bases between the two ends. CDR3 nucleotide sequence: TGTGCCAGTAGTATAGATCCTACAGGGCCTTACACGAACACTGAAGCTTTCTTT. This sequence encodes CASSIDPTGPYTNTEAFF.

For the CDR3, the DNA is TGTGCCACCCTGGGGCTAAAACAGCCCCAGCATTTT. It encodes CATLGLKQPQHF. The V gene is TRBV28, the J gene TRBJ1-5, with a possible D match to TRBD1 (5 bases). The CDR3 runs to 12 residues. Trimming cost V 10 bases and J 7 bases, with 14 bases left between them. CDR1 and CDR2 (germline): MDHEN, SYDVKM.

This clone was counted a few times. The chain carries TRBV2 and TRBJ2-3; 9 bases match TRBD2. The germline gives CDR1 SNHLY, CDR2 FYNNEI. The junction had 2 bases not matched to a gene; V was cut back by 6 bases and J by 1 base. The length of the CDR3 is 14 residues. CDR3: CASRKRGGTDTQYF. CDR3 bases: TGTGCCAGCAGAAAGCGGGGGGGCACAGATACGCAGTATTTT.

This chain uses TRBV5-1 with TRBJ1-3; D gene uncertain. V was clipped by 0 bases and J by 8 bases, with 6 bases between them. The CDR3 is made up of 12 amino acids. CDR1 is SGHRS, CDR2 YFSETQ, per germline. The CDR3 is CASSLAGDTIYF. The DNA for the CDR3 is TGCGCCAGCAGCTTGGCGGGAGACACCATATATTTT.

The chain employs TRBV2 and TRBJ1-1; 8 bases match TRBD1. The CDR3 covers 15 residues. Germline V gives CDR1 SNHLY, CDR2 FYNNEI. Trimming cost V 4 bases and J 3 bases; bases outside gene matches: 7. CDR3 sequence: CASSGRGTGHTEAFF. DNA for the CDR3: TGTGCCAGCAGTGGAAGGGGGACAGGCCACACTGAAGCTTTCTTT.

The gene calls are TRBV4-3 and TRBJ2-7; D gene unclear. The germline V gene encodes CDR1 LGHNA and CDR2 YSLEER. V was clipped by 0 bases and J by 3 bases, with 12 bases between them. This CDR3 comprises 15 residues. The CDR3 DNA is TGCGCCAGCAGCCAAGATCACAGAGAATACTACGAGCAGTACTTC. This gives the protein CASSQDHREYYEQYF.

The genes are TRBV7-2 and TRBJ1-5, with D possibly being TRBD1 (6 bases). The germline gives CDR1 SGHTA, CDR2 FQGNSA. The germline V and J ends were trimmed by 1 base and 9 bases, with 16 bases remaining between them. The CDR3 runs 15 residues. This chain's CDR3 is CASSLDRAKGSPQHF. CDR3 coding DNA: TGTGCCAGCAGCTTAGACAGGGCGAAGGGATCGCCCCAGCATTTT.

The V call is TRBV11-2, the J call TRBJ2-7, with no clear D. The CDR3 sequence is 15 residues long. Per the germline V gene, CDR1 is SGHAT and CDR2 is FQNNGV. V gave up 0 bases and J gave up 2 bases, with 11 bases separating them. This chain's CDR3 is CASSLDYPEPYEQYF. The CDR3 DNA is TGTGCCAGCAGCTTAGATTACCCCGAGCCCTACGAGCAGTACTTC.

This chain uses TRBV15 with TRBJ1-2; D is uncertain. Trimming stripped 5 bases from V and 2 bases from J, with 15 bases between. The CDR3 totals 15 residues. Looked up from germline, CDR1 is LNHNV and CDR2 is YYDKDF (reference sequence). The CDR3 sequence: CATSENGGANYGYTF. In nucleotides, the CDR3 is TGTGCCACCAGCGAGAACGGCGGCGCGAACTATGGCTACACCTTC.

The V call is TRBV19, the J call TRBJ2-7; 9 bases align to TRBD1. The CDR3 length is 18 residues. Germline V CDR1 and CDR2: LNHDA, SQIVND (reference sequence). The V gene end was trimmed by 1 base and the J gene end by 2 bases; junction bases not matched to a gene: 12. CDR3 in amino acids: CASSIVGGQGTSTYEQYF. CDR3 coding DNA: TGTGCCAGTAGTATAGTTGGCGGACAGGGGACCTCTACCTACGAGCAGTACTTC.

The chain links TRBV11-2 to TRBJ1-3; tentative D call: TRBD1 (6 bases). The CDR3 spans 18 residues. V was shortened by 5 bases and J by 0 bases, with 20 bases between the two germline ends. The germline gives CDR1 SGHAT, CDR2 FQNNGV. Here the CDR3 reads CASSGRDTHLSSGNTIYF. DNA of the CDR3: TGTGCCAGCAGCGGCCGGGACACACATTTGAGCTCTGGAAACACCATATATTTT. Using reference TRBV11-2 and TRBJ1-3 for the parts outside the CDR3, the full variable domain is EAGVAQSPRYKIIEKRQSVAFWCNPISGHATLYWYQQILGQGPKLLIQFQNNGVVDDSQLPKDRFSAERLKGVDSTLKIQPAKLEDSAVYLCASSGRDTHLSSGNTIYFGEGSWLTVV.

This CDR3 is CASRGTGLNTEAFF. CDR3 bases: TGTGCCAGCCGGGGGACAGGATTGAACACTGAAGCTTTCTTT. The gene calls are TRBV4-2 and TRBJ1-1; 8 positions agree with TRBD1. The CDR3 loop spans 14 amino acids. After removal of 8 bases from V and 0 bases from J, the junction contained 5 bases not matched to a gene. Germline assignment: CDR1 LGHNA and CDR2 YNFKEQ.

The rearrangement links TRBV9 to TRBJ2-3, with D unresolved. The CDR3 runs 14 residues. The germline V gene encodes CDR1 SGDLS and CDR2 YYNGEE. The germline V and J ends were trimmed by 4 bases and 2 bases, with 11 bases remaining between them. DNA for the CDR3: TGTGCCAGCAGCTCCCTAGGAACCACAGATACGCAGTATTTT. Protein product: CASSSLGTTDTQYF.

The chain is built from TRBV4-2 and TRBJ2-5; 12 bases agree with TRBD2. V gave up 1 base and J gave up 2 bases; unmatched junction bases: 8. Germline lookup yields CDR1 LGHNA and CDR2 YNFKEQ. The CDR3 is made up of 18 amino acids. CDR3 amino acids: CASSQVMGLAGPQETQYF. For the CDR3, the DNA is TGTGCCAGCAGCCAAGTGATGGGACTAGCGGGCCCTCAAGAGACCCAGTACTTC.

The chain links TRBV19 to TRBJ2-7, with D hard to call. Between the trimmed V and J ends, which lost 3 bases and 6 bases, there was a span of 9 bases. The CDR3 contains 12 residues. From germline, CDR1 is LNHDA and CDR2 SQIVND (reference sequence). The CDR3: CASSIRTGEQYF. The CDR3 DNA reads as TGTGCCAGTAGTATCCGAACGGGCGAGCAGTACTTC.

The chain has TRBV5-6 and TRBJ2-7; the D is unclear. The germline V gene encodes CDR1 SGHDT and CDR2 YYEEEE. The V and J ends lost 2 bases and 3 bases respectively, with 6 bases between them. The length of the CDR3 is 12 residues. In nucleotides, the CDR3 is TGTGCCAGCAGCTTCCAGCGCTACGAGCAGTACTTC. It encodes CASSFQRYEQYF.

CDR3 loop: CASSPQVSILETQYF. In DNA, the CDR3 is TGTGCCAGCAGCCCCCAGGTCTCGATCTTGGAGACCCAGTACTTC. The rearrangement links TRBV9 to TRBJ2-5, with D hard to call. Trimming removed 4 bases from V and 5 bases from J, with 18 bases in between. Germline CDR1 and CDR2: SGDLS and YYNGEE. CDR3 length equals 15 residues. The full variable domain, rest sourced from reference TRBV9 and TRBJ2-5, is DSGVTQTPKHLITATGQRVTLRCSPRSGDLSVYWYQQSLDQGLQFLIQYYNGEERAKGNILERFSAQQFPDLHSELNLSSLELGDSALYFCASSPQVSILETQYFGPGTRLLVL.

The V gene is TRBV27, the J gene TRBJ2-2, with D uncertain. The CDR3 is made up of 13 amino acids. V was trimmed by 5 bases and J by 1 base, leaving 5 bases between them. Looked up from germline, CDR1 is MNHEY and CDR2 is SMNVEV (reference sequence). CDR3 nucleotide sequence: TGTGCCAGCAGTGCGTGGAACACCGGGGAGCTGTTTTTT. This gives the protein CASSAWNTGELFF.

Worth noting for this clone: The junction departs from the called germline gene at one end, perhaps through a read error. The V call is TRBV7-6, the J call TRBJ1-1, with D possibly TRBD1 on 5 matching bases. This CDR3 region has 14 residues. Looked up from germline, CDR1 is SGHVS and CDR2 is FNYEAQ. The CDR3 sequence: CASSLEPSDTEAFF. The CDR3 coding sequence is TGTGCCAGCAGCTTAGAACCTTCGGACACCGAAGCTTTCTTT.